The 6 T cell receptor beta chains below all came from one sample that was sequenced in a study of chemoradiotherapy in HPV16-positive cancers. Method: immunoSEQ multiplex PCR; TCRdb's copy keeps in-frame clones and lacks some. This sample has approximately 1,800 clones, with around four fifths found just once. The sample consisted of tumor tissue, taken from a patient who underwent chemoradiotherapy. The receptor source for this set is a human donor with HPV-associated anogenital cancer.

The chain employs TRBV1 and TRBJ2-3; TRBD2 was called by the table and not checked on the DNA. TRBV1 represents a pseudogene. The CDR3 length is 15 residues. CDR3: CTSSWAGGGTDTQYF. The CDR3 coding sequence is TGCACCAGCAGCTGGGCGGGCGGGGGCACAGATACGCAGTATTTT.

V and J are TRBV7-2 and TRBJ2-1; TRBD2 matches 10 bases. The CDR3 is made up of 16 amino acids. The V and J ends lost 4 bases and 4 bases, in that order; junction bases with no gene match: 7. Germline CDR1 SGHTA, CDR2 FQGNSA. In DNA form, the CDR3 reads TGTGCCAGCAGCTCGCAAGCGGGGGGGACTTACAATGAGCAGTTCTTC. It specifies CASSSQAGGTYNEQFF.

Judged by abundance, this clone is large. The CDR3 region is CASSETGGAFQPQHF. The DNA of the CDR3 is TGTGCCAGTAGTGAGACAGGGGGCGCGTTTCAGCCCCAGCATTTT. V is TRBV19 and J is TRBJ1-5, with 10 bases identical to TRBD1. V dropped 5 bases and J dropped 6; count of bases not matched to a gene: 7. The CDR3 sequence is 15 residues long. Germline values: CDR1 LNHDA, CDR2 SQIVND (reference sequence).

This clone was seen more than once but under ten times. The V call is TRBV30, the J call TRBJ1-5; no firm D call. Trimming left V 2 bases short and J 5 bases short, with 7 bases between. The germline gives CDR1 GTSNPN, CDR2 SVGIG (reference sequence). CDR3 length: 12 residues. This CDR3 reads CAWSYRYQPQHF. In nucleotides, the CDR3 is TGTGCCTGGAGTTACCGTTATCAGCCCCAGCATTTT.

The V gene is TRBV5-1, the J gene TRBJ2-3; D possibly corresponds to TRBD1 (6 bases). Germline V lookup: CDR1 SGHRS, CDR2 YFSETQ. Between the trimmed V and J ends, which lost 3 bases and 2 bases, there was a span of 13 bases. This CDR3 spans 15 amino acids. CDR3 DNA sequence: TGCGCCAGCAGCTCTGAACAGGGATACACAGATACGCAGTATTTT. The encoded protein is CASSSEQGYTDTQYF.

This chain links TRBV5-1 with TRBJ1-2; D is unclear. V lost 3 bases and J lost 5, with 11 bases in between. The CDR3 runs 13 residues. Germline CDR1 and CDR2: SGHRS and YFSETQ. The CDR3 region has the DNA TGCGCCAGCAGCTCCGGCGGGTTTTATGGCTACACCTTC. Protein: CASSSGGFYGYTF.